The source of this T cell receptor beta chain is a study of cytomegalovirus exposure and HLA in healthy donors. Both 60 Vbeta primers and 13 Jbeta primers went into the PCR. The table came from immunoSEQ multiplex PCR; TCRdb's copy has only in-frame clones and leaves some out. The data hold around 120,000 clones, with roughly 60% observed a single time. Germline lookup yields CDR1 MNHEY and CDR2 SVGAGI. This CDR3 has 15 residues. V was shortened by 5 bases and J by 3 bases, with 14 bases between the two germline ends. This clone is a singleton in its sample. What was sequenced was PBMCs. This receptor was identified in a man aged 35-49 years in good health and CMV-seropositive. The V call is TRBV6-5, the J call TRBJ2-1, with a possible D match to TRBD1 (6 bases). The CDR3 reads CASSPVGAGYNEQFF. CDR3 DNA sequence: TGTGCCAGCAGTCCCGTGGGGGCTGGCTACAATGAGCAGTTCTTC.